Following are 26 T cell receptor beta chains from one sample sequenced in a study of CD8 T cells in ankylosing spondylitis. TCRdb reprocessed the 5' RACE reads with MiXCR, giving one entry per CDR3 protein. Here the sample spans roughly 86,000 distinct CDR3 sequences, just under 9% being singletons. Sequencing was done on a sample of blood, either unsorted or a sorted T cell fraction (not recorded which). Every receptor here comes from a male donor with ankylosing spondylitis or in good health (not recorded which).

This clonotype was detected many times. This chain uses TRBV29-1 with TRBJ1-4, with D maybe TRBD1 (6 bases). Germline CDR1 SQVTM, CDR2 ANQGSEA. CDR3 length: 14 amino acids. Trimming left V 4 bases short and J 2 bases short, with 11 bases between. The CDR3 reads CSVVQGGTNEKLFF. The CDR3 DNA follows: TGCAGCGTTGTACAGGGAGGCACTAATGAAAAACTGTTTTTT.

The J gene is TRBJ1-4, the V gene TRBV4-2; D is unclear. The CDR3 extends over 15 amino acids. The germline gives CDR1 LGHNA, CDR2 YNFKEQ. Trimming stripped 0 bases from V and 4 bases from J, with 9 bases between. The CDR3 nucleotides read TGTGCCAGCAGCCAAGATATCAGAAATAATGAAAAACTGTTTTTT. This codes for CASSQDIRNNEKLFF.

CDR3 protein: CASSVLRGSRETQYF. CDR3 coding DNA: TGTGCCAGCAGTGTTCTTCGGGGGTCACGTGAGACCCAGTACTTC. The V gene is TRBV25-1, the J gene TRBJ2-5, with a possible D match to TRBD2 (6 bases). V gave up 4 bases and J gave up 5 bases, with 17 bases separating them. The CDR3 length is 15 residues. Germline loops: CDR1 MGHDK, CDR2 SYGVNS.

In its sample, this clonotype was seen a few times. The genes are TRBV20-1 and TRBJ2-1; TRBD2 aligns across 11 bases. Losses at the gene ends were 5 bases for V and 6 bases for J; bases not matched to a gene: 9. The length of the CDR3 is 15 residues. Looked up from germline, CDR1 is DFQATT and CDR2 is SNEGSKA (reference sequence). This chain's CDR3 is CSAPLSGGASNEQFF. The DNA for the CDR3 is TGCAGTGCTCCCCTTAGCGGGGGGGCTTCCAATGAGCAGTTCTTC.

This clonotype was seen at least ten times. V is TRBV20-1 and J is TRBJ2-7; TRBD2 aligns across 7 bases. Unmatched junction bases numbered 15, after V lost 0 bases and J lost 1 base. The CDR3 contains 18 residues. The germline gives CDR1 DFQATT, CDR2 SNEGSKA (reference sequence). This CDR3 reads CSARDRLAWGESSYEQYF. The CDR3 DNA follows: TGCAGTGCTAGAGATCGACTAGCTTGGGGGGAAAGTTCCTACGAGCAGTACTTC.

The sample holds many counts of this clonotype. The chain links TRBV20-1 to TRBJ1-1; 10 nucleotides match TRBD1. With V trimmed by 2 bases and J by 10 bases, 10 bases remained unmatched. The germline V gene has CDR1 DFQATT and CDR2 SNEGSKA (reference sequence). The CDR3 extends over 14 amino acids. The CDR3 nucleotides are TGCAGTGCTAGAAGACAGGGGGCCGGTCGGGGAGCTTTCTTT. Translation: CSARRQGAGRGAFF.

This clonotype was seen at least ten times. The chain couples TRBV15 to TRBJ2-1; the D gene is possibly TRBD1 (5 bases). This CDR3 is built from 16 residues. Germline CDR1 and CDR2: LNHNV and YYDKDF (reference sequence). Trimming stripped 8 bases from V and 2 bases from J, with 19 bases between. The CDR3 region is CATRGKTALTYNEQFF. Here the CDR3 DNA reads TGTGCCACCCGTGGGAAGACAGCACTTACCTACAATGAGCAGTTCTTC. Supplemented by reference TRBV15 and TRBJ2-1, the full variable domain reads DAMVIQNPRYQVTQFGKPVTLSCSQTLNHNVMYWYQQKSSQAPKLLFHYYDKDFNNEADTPDNFQSRRPNTSFCFLDIRSPGLGDTAMYLCATRGKTALTYNEQFFGPGTRLTVL.

This clonotype appeared many times. This chain connects TRBV12-3 or TRBV12-4 to TRBJ2-2; 8 bases map to TRBD2. With V trimmed by 8 bases and J by 4 bases, 9 bases remained unmatched. This CDR3 has 15 residues. CDR3 DNA: TGTGCCAGCGCCCGCGGGGGGCAGCTCACCGGGGAGCTGTTTTTT. Amino acid sequence: CASARGGQLTGELFF.

The chain uses TRBV4-1 and TRBJ2-1, with 12 positions matching TRBD2. Per the germline V gene, CDR1 is MGHRA and CDR2 is YSYEKL. V shed 3 bases, J shed 5 bases, and the junction held 8 bases outside the gene matches. The CDR3 runs to 17 residues. The CDR3 DNA reads as TGCGCCAGCAGCCAGCTCACTAGCGGGGGGCTCAACAATGAGCAGTTCTTC. It specifies CASSQLTSGGLNNEQFF.

This clonotype was recorded many times. The chain is built from TRBV7-9 and TRBJ1-1; D is ambiguous. The CDR3 runs 13 residues. The V gene's germline CDR1 is SEHNR and CDR2 FQNEAQ (reference sequence). The V gene lost 2 bases and the J gene lost 1 base, with 5 bases spanning the gap. Here the CDR3 reads CASSLMGNTEAFF. In DNA form, the CDR3 reads TGTGCCAGCAGCTTAATGGGGAACACTGAAGCTTTCTTT.

This clonotype was seen at least ten times. The chain uses TRBV12-3 or TRBV12-4 and TRBJ2-7; D is uncertain. V was trimmed by 3 bases and J by 4 bases, leaving 7 bases between them. The CDR3 contains 12 residues. As DNA, the CDR3 is TGTGCCAGCAGTTTTGGCTCGTACGAGCAGTACTTC. Residues: CASSFGSYEQYF.

The genes are TRBV6-5 and TRBJ1-4; 9 bases are a match to TRBD1. The germline gives CDR1 MNHEY, CDR2 SVGAGI. The CDR3 contains 19 residues. V trimming: 7 bases; J trimming: 4 bases; junction bases outside the gene matches: 19. The CDR3 region is CASNSPPGQGRMVNEKLFF. The CDR3 region has the DNA TGTGCCAGCAATTCCCCTCCTGGACAGGGGAGAATGGTTAATGAAAAACTGTTTTTT.

This clonotype was seen ten or more times. This chain links TRBV25-1 with TRBJ2-7; TRBD1 is a possible D gene (6 bases). V lost 5 bases and J 0 bases, leaving 8 bases between the germline ends. Germline values: CDR1 MGHDK, CDR2 SYGVNS. This CDR3 spans 13 amino acids. The CDR3 DNA reads as TGTGCCAGCAGTCCGACAGGCTCCTACGAGCAGTACTTC. Protein sequence: CASSPTGSYEQYF.

This clonotype was found many times. The chain combines TRBV7-6 with TRBJ2-1, with D perhaps given as TRBD1 or TRBD2 (7 bases each). The CDR3 totals 13 residues. CDR1 and CDR2 (germline): SGHVS, FNYEAQ. The ends were cut back, 5 bases at V and 7 bases at J, with 12 bases in the middle. CDR3 loop: CASSGRGGNEQFF. For the CDR3, the DNA is TGTGCCAGCAGCGGCAGGGGGGGGAATGAGCAGTTCTTC. The full variable domain, completed using reference TRBV7-6 and TRBJ2-1, is GAGVSQSPRYKVTKRGQDVALRCDPISGHVSLYWYRQALGQGPEFLTYFNYEAQQDKSGLPNDRFSAERPEGSISTLTIQRTEQRDSAMYRCASSGRGGNEQFFGPGTRLTVL.

This clonotype was seen ten or more times. The DNA for the CDR3 is TGTGCCAGCAGCGGGGGCAGGGGGCAGGCCGGGGAGCTGTTTTTT. Its translation: CASSGGRGQAGELFF. The V and J genes are TRBV9 and TRBJ2-2, with 8 bases fitting TRBD1. The CDR3 sequence is 15 residues long. In germline, CDR1 is SGDLS, CDR2 YYNGEE. V lost 3 bases and J lost 6; bases outside the gene matches: 7.

At least ten counts were recorded for this clonotype. The chain employs TRBV9 and TRBJ2-5, with D unresolved. Deletions cut 3 bases from V and 1 base from J, with 13 bases between. CDR1 and CDR2 (germline): SGDLS, YYNGEE. The CDR3 totals 15 residues. The CDR3 DNA reads as TGTGCCAGCAGCGACCCCAGGATGATCCAAGAGACCCAGTACTTC. Protein: CASSDPRMIQETQYF.

This clonotype was counted many times. CDR3 residues: CSVETPSSYEQYF. DNA for the CDR3: TGCAGCGTTGAAACCCCCTCCTCCTACGAGCAGTACTTC. The chain joins TRBV29-1 to TRBJ2-7; D call uncertain. With 2 bases removed from V and 0 bases from J, the gap between germline ends came to 8 bases. Germline CDR1 reads SQVTM; CDR2 reads ANQGSEA. The CDR3 covers 13 residues.

V usage is TRBV11-2 and J usage is TRBJ2-3, with D possibly being TRBD2 (5 bases). The CDR3 is 14 residues long. Trimming removed 0 bases from V and 2 bases from J, with 6 bases in between. Germline V gene lookup returns CDR1 SGHAT and CDR2 FQNNGV. CDR3 region: CASSLEGDTDTQYF. As DNA, the CDR3 is TGTGCCAGCAGCTTAGAGGGAGACACAGATACGCAGTATTTT.

The sample holds many counts of this clonotype. The genes are TRBV3-1 and TRBJ2-2; D not certain. V shed 1 base and J shed 6 bases, with 12 bases lying between them. The CDR3 runs to 15 residues. Germline lookup yields CDR1 LGHDT and CDR2 YNNKEL (reference sequence). The CDR3 DNA is TGTGCCAGCAGCCAAGTGGCCTCGAGAGCCGGGGAGCTGTTTTTT. Its protein product is CASSQVASRAGELFF.

This clonotype was seen repeatedly, ten times or more. The chain links TRBV10-3 to TRBJ2-1; 10 bases agree with TRBD2. Germline loops: CDR1 ENHRY, CDR2 SYGVKD. V gave up 7 bases and J gave up 5 bases; unmatched junction bases: 14. CDR3 length equals 17 residues. The CDR3 loop is CAIKPKAGGRSDNEQFF. CDR3 DNA: TGTGCCATCAAACCCAAAGCGGGGGGGCGATCGGACAATGAGCAGTTCTTC.

This clonotype was detected many times. V is TRBV7-9 and J is TRBJ1-6, with 9 nucleotides matching TRBD1. V gave up 1 base and J gave up 8 bases; unmatched junction bases: 3. This CDR3 is 15 amino acids long. Germline values: CDR1 SEHNR, CDR2 FQNEAQ (reference sequence). CDR3 protein: CASSLVGQGDSPLHF. Here the CDR3 DNA reads TGTGCCAGCAGCTTAGTGGGACAGGGAGATTCACCCCTCCACTTT.

Ten or more counts support this clonotype. This chain uses TRBV13 with TRBJ2-1, with 9 bases identical to TRBD2. Germline CDR1 and CDR2: PRHDT and FYEKMQ (reference sequence). Unmatched junction bases numbered 8, after V lost 1 base and J lost 7 bases. CDR3 length: 16 amino acids. The CDR3 sequence is CASSLVRGGPYNEQFF. CDR3 in DNA: TGTGCCAGCAGCTTAGTGCGGGGGGGCCCGTATAATGAGCAGTTCTTC.

This clonotype was found a few times. The J gene is TRBJ2-2, the V gene TRBV20-1; D is undetermined. V lost 1 base, J lost 3 bases, and 12 bases lay in between. CDR1 is DFQATT and CDR2 is SNEGSKA in the germline V gene (reference sequence). The CDR3 loop spans 15 amino acids. The CDR3 region has the DNA TGCAGTGCTAGAGCCTTAAAACCATACACCGGGGAGCTGTTTTTT. This gives the protein CSARALKPYTGELFF.

This clonotype was recorded at least ten times. This chain links TRBV5-1 with TRBJ2-2; 9 nucleotides align to TRBD1. CDR1 and CDR2 (germline): SGHRS, YFSETQ. The CDR3 has 16 residues. Trimming at V came to 3 bases and at J to 0 bases, leaving 3 bases not matched to a gene. Here the CDR3 DNA reads TGCGCCAGCAGCTCCCGACAGGGGGCGAACACCGGGGAGCTGTTTTTT. It translates to CASSSRQGANTGELFF.

Only a few counts were recorded for this clonotype. The V gene is TRBV30, the J gene TRBJ2-7; D remains ambiguous. The CDR3 consists of 14 residues. The V gene lost 1 base and the J gene lost 3 bases, with 13 bases spanning the gap. Germline lookup yields CDR1 GTSNPN and CDR2 SVGIG (reference sequence). The CDR3 here is CAWSGIGPDYEQYF. CDR3 DNA sequence: TGTGCCTGGAGTGGGATAGGCCCCGACTACGAGCAGTACTTC.

This clonotype occurred many times. The chain links TRBV28 to TRBJ1-6; D remains unclear. Germline V gene data show CDR1 as MDHEN and CDR2 as SYDVKM. The CDR3 totals 14 residues. V lost 5 bases and J 7 bases, leaving 12 bases between the germline ends. CDR3 nucleotides: TGTGCCAGCAGTACGGGTTTAGAGAATTCACCCCTCCACTTT. Translation gives CASSTGLENSPLHF. The entire variable domain, with the rest obtained from reference TRBV28 and TRBJ1-6, is as follows: DVKVTQSSRYLVKRTGEKVFLECVQDMDHENMFWYRQDPGLGLRLIYFSYDVKMKEKGDIPEGYSVSREKKERFSLILESASTNQTSMYLCASSTGLENSPLHFGNGTRLTVT.